The T cell receptor beta chain described here comes from a study of cytomegalovirus exposure and HLA in healthy donors. The PCR contained 60 Vbeta and 13 Jbeta primers. Here immunoSEQ multiplex PCR was the method, and the copy in TCRdb shows in-frame clones only, minus some. The table shows 120,000 or so clones, with about 80% occurring only once. Broader study findings: A later analysis appeared to link common viral pathogens to several of the most significant clusters. Data from an earlier analysis indicated that most TCR beta V segments were productive either about 87% or about 30% of the time.

Remarks on this clone: The antigen is not known.

Sample: PBMCs. The TCR originated in a man younger than 40 in good health and CMV-seronegative.

DNA for the CDR3: TGTGCCAGCAGTTTAAAAGGGGCAGACTGGACCCAGTACTTC. Protein: CASSLKGADWTQYF. The chain links TRBV28 to TRBJ2-5; tentatively, D is TRBD1 (5 bases). Germline V gene lookup returns CDR1 MDHEN and CDR2 SYDVKM. There are 14 residues in the CDR3. V gave up 2 bases and J gave up 7 bases, with 14 bases separating them.